This TCR beta chain was captured in a study of identical twins. Germline CDR1 is ENHRY and CDR2 is SYGVKD. With 11 bases clipped from V and 0 bases from J, the junction kept 8 bases outside the gene matches. The CDR3 contains 14 residues. Study observations and caveats: Compared with models, monozygotic twins showed more out-of-frame TCR alpha sharing.

Each CDR3 protein is one row after TCRdb ran MiXCR on the 5' RACE reads. Of around 690,000 distinct CDR3 sequences in the sample, around 20% were seen once. There are many counts of this clonotype. What it recognizes is unknown. Healthy Caucasians, and only they, were the donors. The data were also submitted as part of a second study, on T cells expressing NK-cell markers. That publication notes: CD8+ T cells in roughly six donors included dominant NKG2C+ clonotypes at 1.0-7.0%. There were a few donors in whom these clonotypes also led the CD3+CD56-NKG2C+ fraction.

This chain links TRBV10-3 with TRBJ2-3, with TRBD1 identical over 7 bases. The receptor comes from a woman aged 18-29 years in good health. The sample consisted of PBMCs. For the CDR3, the DNA is TGTGCCTCCCGACGCAGGGGGAGCACAGATACGCAGTATTTT. Translating gives CASRRRGSTDTQYF.